Presented here are 2 T cell receptor beta chains from one specimen sequenced in a study of blood T cell repertoires in COVID-19. Some clones are missing from TCRdb's copy, which holds only in-frame ones; the method was immunoSEQ multiplex PCR. The sample has about 160,000 clones; around 74% are singletons. Material for sequencing was peripheral blood. The receptors here all came from a man between 65 and 85 years old with acute or convalescent COVID-19.

The rearrangement uses TRBV5-1 and TRBJ1-1; 9 bases are a match to TRBD1. The CDR3 sequence is 18 residues long. The ends lost 0 bases at V and 1 base at J; junction bases unmatched: 10. Germline lookup yields CDR1 SGHRS and CDR2 YFSETQ. The DNA for the CDR3 is TGCGCCAGCAGCTTGGTCCCCGGGACAGGGCCTACGAACACTGAAGCTTTCTTT. Protein sequence: CASSLVPGTGPTNTEAFF.

The genes are TRBV2 and TRBJ1-1; D is undetermined. Trimming left V 3 bases short and J 6 bases short, with 14 bases between. CDR3 size: 14 residues. Per the germline V gene, CDR1 is SNHLY and CDR2 is FYNNEI. CDR3: CASSDPTISPEAFF. Written as DNA, the CDR3 is TGTGCCAGCAGTGATCCCACAATTTCCCCTGAAGCTTTCTTT.